The clone carrying this TCR beta chain was seen ten or more times. Its antigen is not identified. The data belong to a study of neurological immune-mediated disorders. The study's findings and limits: HTLV-1-associated myelopathy had the most TCR clonal expansion, while multiple sclerosis had the least, a level that fell below healthy controls.

2 million unsorted PBMCs were stored in RNAlater at -80 °C before RNA extraction. A 10-nucleotide random UMI tagged transcripts in template-switch 5'RACE cDNA synthesis. TCRdb passed the 5' RACE reads through MiXCR, listing each CDR3 protein once. Of 50,000 to 55,000 distinct CDR3 sequences in the sample, 10% to 13% were seen once. The germline CDR1 and CDR2 sequences are LGHDT and YNNKEL (reference sequence). The length of the CDR3 is 14 residues. V was shortened by 0 bases and J by 9 bases, with 14 bases between the two germline ends. This receptor was taken from a man between 65 and 79 years old with HTLV-1-associated myelopathy (HAM/TSP). The chain joins TRBV3-1 to TRBJ2-5; a possible D gene is TRBD1 (5 bases). The sequenced sample consisted of PBMCs. The CDR3 DNA reads TGTGCCAGCAGCCAAGACGGCGGACAAAGGTCCCAGTACTTC. This gives the protein CASSQDGGQRSQYF.